This T cell receptor beta chain comes out of a study of cytomegalovirus exposure and HLA in healthy donors. Comment on this clone: Its antigen is unidentified.

Study-wide results and caveats: Reports described diagnosis of cytomegalovirus status by the classifier as highly specific and sensitive. CMV antigen specificity was confirmed in vitro for a few CMV-associated chains. Rare TCR sequences dominated, though some public TCRs recurred in many donors.

CDR3 length equals 14 residues. V lost 1 base and J lost 6, with 12 bases in between. The germline CDR1 and CDR2 sequences are LNHNV and YYDKDF (reference sequence). Clones were sequenced by immunoSEQ multiplex PCR, and TCRdb holds only the in-frame ones, with some missing. The table lists some 140,000 clones, about 86% of them singletons, with roughly 2.1% in the top ten. The study drew the donors from its roughly 120-subject validation cohort, separate from the roughly 700-subject first cohort. The chain joins TRBV15 to TRBJ1-1; TRBD1 might be the D (5 bases). Sequencing was performed on PBMCs. This receptor was obtained from a human donor in good health. The CDR3 loop is CATSRGGDVAEAFF. The CDR3 DNA is TGTGCCACCAGCAGAGGGGGGGACGTCGCTGAAGCTTTCTTT.